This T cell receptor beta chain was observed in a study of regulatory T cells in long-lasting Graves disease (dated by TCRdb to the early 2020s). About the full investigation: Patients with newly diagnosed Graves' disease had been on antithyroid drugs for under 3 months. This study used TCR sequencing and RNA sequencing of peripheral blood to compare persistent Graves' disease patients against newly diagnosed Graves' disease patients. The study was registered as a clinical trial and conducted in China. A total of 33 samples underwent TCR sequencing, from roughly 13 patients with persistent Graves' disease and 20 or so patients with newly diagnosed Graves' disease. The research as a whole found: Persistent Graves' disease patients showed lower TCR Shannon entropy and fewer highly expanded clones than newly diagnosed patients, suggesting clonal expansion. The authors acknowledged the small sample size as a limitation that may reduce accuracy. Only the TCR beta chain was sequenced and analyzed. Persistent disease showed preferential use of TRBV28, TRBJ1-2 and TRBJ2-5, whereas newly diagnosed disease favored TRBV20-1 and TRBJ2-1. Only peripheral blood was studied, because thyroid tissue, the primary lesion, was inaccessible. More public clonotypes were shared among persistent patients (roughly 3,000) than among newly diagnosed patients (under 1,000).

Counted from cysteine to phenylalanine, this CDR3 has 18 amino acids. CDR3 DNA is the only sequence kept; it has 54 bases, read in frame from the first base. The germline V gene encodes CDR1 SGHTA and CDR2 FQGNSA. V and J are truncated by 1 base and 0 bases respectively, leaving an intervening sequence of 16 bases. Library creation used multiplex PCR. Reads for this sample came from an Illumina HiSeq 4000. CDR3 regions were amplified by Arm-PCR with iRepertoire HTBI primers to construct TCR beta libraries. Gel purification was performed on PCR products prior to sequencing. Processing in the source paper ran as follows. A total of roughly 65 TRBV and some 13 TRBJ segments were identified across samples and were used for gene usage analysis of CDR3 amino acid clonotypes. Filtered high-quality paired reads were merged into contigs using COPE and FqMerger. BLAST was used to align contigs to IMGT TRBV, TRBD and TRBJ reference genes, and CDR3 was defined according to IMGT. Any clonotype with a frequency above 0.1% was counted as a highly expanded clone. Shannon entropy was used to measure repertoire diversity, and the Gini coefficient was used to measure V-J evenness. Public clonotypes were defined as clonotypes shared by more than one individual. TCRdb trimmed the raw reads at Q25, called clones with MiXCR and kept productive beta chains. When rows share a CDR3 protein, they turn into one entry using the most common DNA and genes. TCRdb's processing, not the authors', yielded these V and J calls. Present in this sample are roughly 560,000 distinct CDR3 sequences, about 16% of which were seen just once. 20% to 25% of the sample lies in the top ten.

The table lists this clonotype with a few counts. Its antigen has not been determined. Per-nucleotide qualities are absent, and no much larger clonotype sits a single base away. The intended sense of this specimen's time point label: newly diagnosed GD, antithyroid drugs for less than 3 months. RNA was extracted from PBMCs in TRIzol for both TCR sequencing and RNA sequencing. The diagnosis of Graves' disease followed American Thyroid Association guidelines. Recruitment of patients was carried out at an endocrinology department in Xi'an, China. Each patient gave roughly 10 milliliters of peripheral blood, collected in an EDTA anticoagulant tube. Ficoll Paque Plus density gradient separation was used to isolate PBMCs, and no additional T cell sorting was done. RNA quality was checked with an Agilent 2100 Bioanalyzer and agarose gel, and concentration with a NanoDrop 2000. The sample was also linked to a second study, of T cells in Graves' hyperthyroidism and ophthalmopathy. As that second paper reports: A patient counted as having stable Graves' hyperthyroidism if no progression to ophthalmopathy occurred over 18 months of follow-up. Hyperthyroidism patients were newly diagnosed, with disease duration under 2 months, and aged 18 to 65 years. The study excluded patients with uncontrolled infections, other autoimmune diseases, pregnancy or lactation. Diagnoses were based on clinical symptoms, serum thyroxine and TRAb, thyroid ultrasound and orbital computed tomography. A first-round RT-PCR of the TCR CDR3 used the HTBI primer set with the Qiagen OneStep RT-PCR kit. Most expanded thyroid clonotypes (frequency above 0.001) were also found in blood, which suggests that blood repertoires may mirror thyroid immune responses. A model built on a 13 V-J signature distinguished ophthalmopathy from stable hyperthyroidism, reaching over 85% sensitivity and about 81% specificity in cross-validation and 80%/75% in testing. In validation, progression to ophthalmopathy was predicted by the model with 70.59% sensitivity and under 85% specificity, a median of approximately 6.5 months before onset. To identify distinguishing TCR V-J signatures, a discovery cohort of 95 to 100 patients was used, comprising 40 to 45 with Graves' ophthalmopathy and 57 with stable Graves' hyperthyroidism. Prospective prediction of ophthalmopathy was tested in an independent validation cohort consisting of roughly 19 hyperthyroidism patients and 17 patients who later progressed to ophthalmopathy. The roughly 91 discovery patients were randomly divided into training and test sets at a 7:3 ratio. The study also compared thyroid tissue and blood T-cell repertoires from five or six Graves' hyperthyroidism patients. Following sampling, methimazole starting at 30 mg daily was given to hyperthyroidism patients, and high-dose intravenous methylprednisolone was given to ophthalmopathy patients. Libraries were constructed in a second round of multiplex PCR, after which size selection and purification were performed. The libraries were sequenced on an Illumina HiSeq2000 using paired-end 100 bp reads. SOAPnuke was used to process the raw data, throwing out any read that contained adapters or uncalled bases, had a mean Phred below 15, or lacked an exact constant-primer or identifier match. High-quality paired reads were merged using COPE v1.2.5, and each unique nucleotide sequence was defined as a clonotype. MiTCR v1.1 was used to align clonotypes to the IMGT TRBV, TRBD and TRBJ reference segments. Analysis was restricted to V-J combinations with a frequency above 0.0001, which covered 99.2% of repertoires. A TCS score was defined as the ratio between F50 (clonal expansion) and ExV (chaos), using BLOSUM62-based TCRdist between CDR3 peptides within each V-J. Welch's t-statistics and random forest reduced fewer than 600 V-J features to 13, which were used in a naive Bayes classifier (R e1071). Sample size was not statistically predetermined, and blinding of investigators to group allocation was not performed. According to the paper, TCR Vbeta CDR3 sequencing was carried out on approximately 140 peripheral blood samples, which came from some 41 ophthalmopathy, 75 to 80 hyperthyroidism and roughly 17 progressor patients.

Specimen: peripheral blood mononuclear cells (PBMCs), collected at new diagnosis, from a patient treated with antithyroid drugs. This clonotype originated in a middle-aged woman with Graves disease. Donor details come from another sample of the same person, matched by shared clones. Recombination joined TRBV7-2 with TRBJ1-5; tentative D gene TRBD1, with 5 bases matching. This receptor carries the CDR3 CASSLVGTDPYSNQPQHF. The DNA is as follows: TGTGCCAGCAGCTTAGTTGGGACGGACCCGTATAGCAATCAGCCCCAGCATTTT.